The entry below gives a single T cell receptor (beta chain) sequence along with its context. The CDR3 consists of 14 residues. The germline V gene encodes CDR1 DFQATT and CDR2 SNEGSKA (reference sequence). V was cut by 6 bases and J by 2 bases, with 13 bases left in between. This sample's TCRbeta library carried unique molecular identifier barcodes. One entry per CDR3 protein results from TCRdb running MiXCR on the PCR reads. This sample has 200,000 to 300,000 distinct CDR3 sequences; around 12% occur once, and the top ten carry around 2.8%. These data are taken from a study of T-cell reconstitution after alpha-beta-depleted transplantation in children.

This TCR was recovered from a human donor who donated a stem cell graft to a child with acute lymphoblastic leukemia. The rearrangement joins TRBV20-1 to TRBJ2-2, with D perhaps TRBD1 or TRBD2 (6 bases each). The starting material was PBMCs from the stem cell graft donor, obtained from the stem cell graft. This CDR3 is CSAKKGGNTGELFF. The CDR3 coding sequence is TGCAGTGCGAAGAAGGGGGGAAACACCGGGGAGCTGTTTTTT.